A selection of T cell receptor beta chains follows, all from one sample in a study of Tregs in tolerant kidney transplant recipients. Sequenced by immunoSEQ multiplex PCR; TCRdb stores in-frame clones only, minus some. The sample contains 200,000 to 300,000 clones, about 80% of which appear only once. The sample comprised CD4+ T cells from blood. These receptors originate from a human donor in good health. Both conserved end residues are part of each CDR3.

TRBV5-1	TRBJ2-2	CASSSSGDWWELFF
TRBV18	TRBJ1-1	CASSLTENTEAFF
TRBV27	TRBJ2-7	CASSLSAVGVTYEQYF
TRBV19	TRBJ2-7	CATGQGPPPSYEQYF
TRBV6-5	TRBJ1-3	CASSQGSSGNTIYF
TRBV19	TRBJ1-5	CASSMVAGGNQPQHF
TRBV6-5	TRBJ2-7	CASSRTGGPYEQYF
TRBV19	TRBJ1-5	CASGPGHLSNQPQHF
TRBV7-9	TRBJ1-5	CASSLVQGQPQHF
TRBV10-3	TRBJ2-7	CAIRGTQTYEQYF
TRBV6-6	TRBJ1-6	CASSPGTGGSPLHF
TRBV1	TRBJ2-5	CTSSRTSGRFQETQYF
TRBV29-1	TRBJ2-3	CSVEARGGILLTDTQYF
TRBV10-2	TRBJ1-2	CASRMMNYGYTF
TRBV5-1	TRBJ1-1	CASSASGTGETEAFF
TRBV6-4	TRBJ2-7	CASSGVAGSYEQYF